The 15 T cell receptor beta chains in this list originate from one sample, sequenced in a study of shared clonotypes between healthy human individuals. Assay used: immunoSEQ multiplex PCR; TCRdb lists only in-frame clones, some missing. The sample includes millions of clones, 90% to 95% of them seen just once. The sample was naive CD4+ T cells sorted from blood. Subset described: CD45RA+ positively selected. Receptors originate from a man between 18 and 35 years old in good health.

J is TRBJ1-6 and V is TRBV11-2; D might be TRBD1 (6 bases). The germline V and J ends were trimmed by 5 bases and 0 bases, with 17 bases remaining between them. CDR3 length: 18 residues. Germline V gene data show CDR1 as SGHAT and CDR2 as FQNNGV. The CDR3 nucleotides are TGTGCCAGCAGCCATAGGAGGACAGTCAGCTCCTATAATTCACCCCTCCACTTT. Its protein is CASSHRRTVSSYNSPLHF.

Details on this clone: This sample also contains other DNA sequences that code for the same CDR3. This rearrangement joins TRBV6-5 to TRBJ2-2, with D possibly matching TRBD2 (6 bases). The CDR3 runs to 11 residues. CDR1 and CDR2 (germline): MNHEY, SVGAGI. The ends were cut back, 7 bases at V and 6 bases at J, with 6 bases in the middle. The CDR3 protein is CASKRAGELFF. CDR3 in DNA: TGTGCCAGCAAGCGGGCCGGGGAGCTGTTTTTT.

The V gene is TRBV19, the J gene TRBJ1-5; D gene uncertain. This CDR3 region has 15 residues. CDR1 and CDR2 (germline): LNHDA, SQIVND (reference sequence). Trimming removed 7 bases at V and 1 base at J, with 14 bases between. This chain's CDR3 is CASTPGPLSNQPQHF. The CDR3 bases are TGTGCCAGTACCCCCGGGCCCCTCAGCAATCAGCCCCAGCATTTT.

The chain couples TRBV6-6 to TRBJ2-7; TRBD1 aligns across 9 bases. The junction had 9 bases not matched to a gene; V was cut back by 5 bases and J by 4 bases. This CDR3 has 15 amino acids. Germline V gives CDR1 MNHNY, CDR2 SVGAGI (reference sequence). CDR3 sequence (DNA): TGTGCCAGCAGTCGTCCCCGGGACAGGGATTACGAGCAGTACTTC. It encodes CASSRPRDRDYEQYF.

In DNA, the CDR3 is TGTGCCAGCAGCTACATAGCGGGACCCTACGAGCAGTACTTC. Its protein is CASSYIAGPYEQYF. The gene calls are TRBV5-6 and TRBJ2-7, with 8 bases that match TRBD2. Trimming cost V 3 bases and J 2 bases; bases outside gene matches: 4. This CDR3 region has 14 residues. Germline V lookup: CDR1 SGHDT, CDR2 YYEEEE.

This chain uses TRBV30 with TRBJ1-2; 8 positions match TRBD1. J gave up 10 bases and V 4 bases, and 17 bases lay outside the gene matches. Per germline, CDR1 GTSNPN and CDR2 SVGIG (reference sequence). This CDR3 is built from 15 residues. The CDR3 protein is CAWTEDRWQGADYTF. CDR3 coding DNA: TGTGCCTGGACTGAGGATAGGTGGCAGGGGGCCGACTACACCTTC.

The chain recombines TRBV10-3 with TRBJ2-1; 13 nucleotides line up with TRBD2. The CDR3 has 16 residues. The germline V gene encodes CDR1 ENHRY and CDR2 SYGVKD. V lost 4 bases, J lost 7 bases, and 7 bases stayed unmatched. The CDR3 loop is CAISGGLAGAGNEQFF. The CDR3 DNA reads TGTGCCATCAGTGGTGGACTAGCGGGAGCAGGGAATGAGCAGTTCTTC.

On this clone itself: Other DNA sequences in this sample translate to the same CDR3. The chain recombines TRBV7-9 with TRBJ2-3, with 8 nucleotides matching TRBD1. V trimming: 3 bases; J trimming: 1 base; junction bases outside the gene matches: 6. CDR1 is SEHNR, CDR2 FQNEAQ, per germline (reference sequence). The CDR3 consists of 16 residues. For the CDR3, the DNA is TGTGCCAGCAGCTTGGCCTTGACAGGGGGCACAGATACGCAGTATTTT. It translates to CASSLALTGGTDTQYF.

This chain joins TRBV27 and TRBJ1-1; D ambiguous. V lost 8 bases and J lost 5, with 18 bases in between. The length of the CDR3 is 14 residues. The germline gives CDR1 MNHEY, CDR2 SMNVEV (reference sequence). The CDR3 DNA reads TGTGCCAGCGGCAGGCGGGGAGGAGGGACTGAAGCTTTCTTT. Translating gives CASGRRGGGTEAFF.

The chain combines TRBV5-1 with TRBJ2-2; 8 positions agree with TRBD1. The V gene's germline CDR1 is SGHRS and CDR2 YFSETQ. The CDR3 is made up of 18 amino acids. The V gene end was trimmed by 1 base and the J gene end by 0 bases; junction bases not matched to a gene: 8. The CDR3 sequence is CASSLRGQGISNTGELFF. DNA of the CDR3: TGCGCCAGCAGCTTGCGAGGACAGGGAATTTCGAACACCGGGGAGCTGTTTTTT.

This clone was observed a single time. The chain recombines TRBV28 with TRBJ1-4; D possibly corresponds to TRBD1 (5 bases). Deletions cut 6 bases from V and 2 bases from J, with 16 bases between. Germline V gene sequence: CDR1 MDHEN, CDR2 SYDVKM. The CDR3 consists of 16 residues. The DNA for the CDR3 is TGTGCCAGCAGCCCGAGGGATAAGGGGACTAATGAAAAACTGTTTTTT. The encoded protein is CASSPRDKGTNEKLFF.

The V gene is TRBV9, the J gene TRBJ1-4, with 8 bases fitting TRBD1. The CDR3 contains 13 residues. Unmatched junction bases numbered 6, after V lost 7 bases and J lost 7 bases. Germline V lookup: CDR1 SGDLS, CDR2 YYNGEE. The CDR3 sequence: CASSDRASEKLFF. CDR3 bases: TGTGCCAGCTCGGACAGGGCCTCTGAAAAACTGTTTTTT.

V usage is TRBV7-2 and J usage is TRBJ2-7, with 13 bases matching TRBD2. The CDR3 has 15 amino acids. Germline-derived CDR1 and CDR2 are SGHTA and FQGNSA. Unmatched junction bases numbered 11, after V lost 6 bases and J lost 9 bases. CDR3 residues: CASSLEGLAGDAQYF. CDR3 DNA: TGTGCCAGCAGTCTTGAAGGACTAGCGGGAGACGCGCAGTACTTC.

A single count supports this clone. This chain joins TRBV2 and TRBJ2-3, with a weak D call TRBD2 (6 bases). Trimming shortened V by 7 bases and J by 4 bases, and 18 bases separated the two germline ends. The CDR3 has 15 residues. Per the germline V gene, CDR1 is SNHLY and CDR2 is FYNNEI. The CDR3 DNA follows: TGTGCCAGCATCTCGAACAATGGCGGGGCAGATACGCAGTATTTT. Its protein product is CASISNNGGADTQYF.

The CDR3 DNA reads as TGTGCCAGCTCACCACTCCGGGGTCGGCCCGAAAACATTCAGTACTTC. Amino acid sequence: CASSPLRGRPENIQYF. This chain uses TRBV18 with TRBJ2-4, with TRBD2 as a possible D gene (5 bases). Trimming stripped 1 base from V and 5 bases from J, with 15 bases between. Germline V gene data show CDR1 as KGHSH and CDR2 as LQKENI. CDR3 length: 16 amino acids.